The T cell receptor beta chain under discussion was sequenced for a study of CXCR3-negative and CXCR3-positive naive CD8 T cells. Study-wide results and limits: Hydrophobicity was higher for TRB CDR3s found in CXCR3-positive naive cells than in CXCR3-negative naive cells. Similar TRBV-TRBJ usage characterized naive CXCR3-negative and CXCR3-positive cells; memory cells differed.

With regard to this clonotype: Its antigen is unidentified.

The CDR3 consists of 14 residues. From germline, CDR1 is SEHNR and CDR2 FQNEAQ (reference sequence). The study made its TRB cDNA libraries by 5' RACE, adding UMI labels. TCRdb reprocessed the 5' RACE reads, keeping one entry per CDR3 protein, no DNA. The sample table includes tens of thousands of distinct CDR3 sequences. The specimen was naive CXCR3+ CD8+ T cells from blood. The sample's subset: CD45RO-CCR7+CD27+CD95- naive CD8+ T cells expressing CXCR3 (TNR3+). V and J are TRBV7-9 and TRBJ2-7. This receptor was obtained from a human donor in good health. Some clones in this sample may be carry-over from other donors' samples. This chain's CDR3 is CASSLQGTSYEQYF.